This section outlines one TCR beta chain sequence together with its context. Its cognate antigen has yet to be identified. Base qualities were left out, and no much larger clone turns up one base away. Healthy HIV-negative adults with no recently reported acute infections or vaccinations were included as donors. Only Caucasian adults living in Nashville, Tennessee, USA were represented among the donors. CD4+ T cells were enriched through magnetic negative selection, after which naive cells were positively selected on CD45RA and the remaining negative fraction served as the memory subset. After blood collection by leukapheresis, PBMCs were isolated using Ficoll-Histopaque density gradient centrifugation and then cryopreserved in the vapor phase of liquid nitrogen. Analytical flow cytometry was used to check the purity and quantity of each magnetically sorted T cell population. From each sorted fraction, genomic DNA was isolated and quantified by UV absorbance on a Nanodrop 2000c.

This specimen belongs to a study of shared clonotypes between healthy human individuals (TCRdb year 2020). Looking at the study overall: The cohort comprised two women and a few men aged 18 to 49 years. For each donor, CD4 naive and CD4 memory were each run on three plates, CD8 naive on two plates, and CD8 memory on one plate. To estimate repertoire size and how much clonotypes are shared between individuals, the study performed deep sequencing of blood TCR repertoires from five healthy adults. Different laboratories and diverse techniques were used to prepare libraries and sequence TCR repertoires, to increase sequencing depth and limit assay-specific biases. Per donor, leukapheresis produced somewhere between about 0.8 and 9 billion PBMCs.

From cysteine to phenylalanine, the CDR3 is 16 amino acids long. The entry retains the CDR3 DNA only, 48 bases that are in frame from base 1. V loses 3 bases, J loses 3 bases, and the germline ends lie 17 bases apart. The germline V gene sets CDR1 to MDHEN and CDR2 to SYDVKM. Using the deep immunoSEQ assay, multiplex PCR amplified TCR CDR3 regions from genomic DNA. For each cell subset, the extracted genomic DNA was distributed evenly across all wells of several immunoSEQ 96-well plates, and each plate served as one replicate. For sorted subsets, about 210 ng of genomic DNA, equivalent to tens of thousands of T cell genomes, went into each replicate PCR. Purified libraries were quantified with a Qubit 3.0 fluorometer, sized on a Bioanalyzer 2100, and re-quantified with the KAPA Library Quantification kit. A separate single-read 150-cycle Illumina NextSeq 550 flow cell was used to sequence each immunoSEQ 96-well plate. As for the original processing: Because the immunoSEQ output held only junctional sequences and lacked quality scores, the filtering could not match the filtering applied to full-length reads. To assign V/J genes and CDR3, sequences were annotated using PyIR, a Python wrapper for IgBLAST v1.9, with IMGT germline references. Reads were removed for weak V/J assignments (E-value above 1e-6), missing CDR3, stop codons, out-of-frame junctions, or ambiguous translated residues. V3J clonotypes were defined as sequences sharing an identical inferred V gene, J gene, and CDR3 amino acid sequence. The percentage overlap between two repertoires was calculated by dividing the number of shared unique clonotypes by the size of the smaller repertoire. Richness of each repertoire was evaluated using RTK rarefaction, the Chao1 estimator, and Recon v2.1 estimates of unobserved clonotypes. Generation probabilities were computed with OLGA for all TCRbeta clonotypes obtained by the gDNA method from several donors. TCRdb limited this immuneACCESS table to in-frame rearrangements with V and J called. A share of clones is missing; checked studies link under half to unresolved V genes, and the rest is unexplained. The D gene and trimming were derived from the DNA, and the V and J assignments and clone size from that table. This sample comprises around 2.5 million clones, roughly 93% of them detected only once. 0.36% of the sample goes to the ten largest clones.

The study at large found these results: Higher generation probabilities were observed for clonotypes shared by all four sorted-subset donors than for non-shared clonotypes. Rarefaction of sorted-subset datasets indicated incomplete sequencing despite the large sequencing depth. Estimated clonotype richness was generally larger for naive than for memory subsets. Sampling was restricted to blood, and TCR repertoires in tissues likely differ from the TCR repertoires found in blood. The small number of donors limited the genetic and exposure-history diversity represented. About 5% of naive CD4, 3.5% of naive CD8, roughly 2.4% of memory CD4, and about 0.4% of memory CD8 clonotypes were shared across several donors. Pairwise subsampling led to the expectation that sequencing depth would affect the degree of clonotype sharing among donors.

Input material: naive CD4+ T cells from PBMCs. Explained via the paper, the cell subset or site label denotes: CD45RA+ positively selected. The chain joins TRBV28 to TRBJ1-2; TRBD1 is a possible D gene, resting on 6 matching bases. This TCR derives from a man aged 18 to 29 in good health. Some clones in this sample may be carry-over from other donors' samples. The nucleotide sequence reads TGTGCCAGCAGTTTGGGGGGGGCAGGCGGGGACTATGGCTACACCTTC. Its translation is CASSLGGAGGDYGYTF.